These 21 T cell receptor beta chains share one sample of origin, sequenced in a study of T cell responses to AZD1222 COVID-19 vaccine. Clones were sequenced by immunoSEQ multiplex PCR, and TCRdb holds only the in-frame ones, with some missing. Here the sample spans around 140,000 clones, 90% to 95% being singletons. Material: peripheral blood, obtained after recovery from COVID-19. These receptors came from an adult who had recovered from COVID-19.

This sequence joins TRBV4-1 and TRBJ2-7; D gene uncertain. Germline V CDR1 and CDR2: MGHRA, YSYEKL. The CDR3 is made up of 13 amino acids. V was cut by 1 base and J by 2 bases, with 6 bases left in between. The CDR3 sequence is CASSQVLTYEQYF. DNA of the CDR3: TGCGCCAGCAGCCAAGTCCTGACCTACGAGCAGTACTTC.

The rearrangement uses TRBV2 and TRBJ2-7, with a possible D match to TRBD2 (5 bases). Trimming removed 3 bases at V and 7 bases at J, with 10 bases between. Germline V CDR1 and CDR2: SNHLY, FYNNEI. This CDR3 region has 12 residues. CDR3 in amino acids: CASSETILEQYF. DNA of the CDR3: TGTGCCAGCAGTGAGACTATTTTGGAGCAGTACTTC.

J is TRBJ2-7 and V is TRBV5-4, with 7 bases identical to TRBD1. The germline V gene encodes CDR1 SGHNT and CDR2 YYREEE (reference sequence). CDR3 length equals 15 residues. Losses at the gene ends were 1 base for V and 2 bases for J; bases not matched to a gene: 6. This CDR3 is CASSLYPGGTYEQYF. CDR3 nucleotides: TGTGCCAGCAGCTTGTATCCAGGGGGAACCTACGAGCAGTACTTC.

The chain joins TRBV30 to TRBJ1-1; maybe TRBD1 (6 bases). The CDR3 spans 12 residues. Trimming removed 3 bases at V and 7 bases at J, with 12 bases between. Looked up from germline, CDR1 is GTSNPN and CDR2 is SVGIG (reference sequence). The CDR3 nucleotides are TGTGCCTGGAGCGGACAGCCTTTTGAAGCTTTCTTT. Protein: CAWSGQPFEAFF.

Only one count was recorded for this clone. The genes are TRBV30 and TRBJ2-1; TRBD2 is a possible D gene (6 bases). The CDR3 extends over 14 amino acids. Germline-derived CDR1 and CDR2 are GTSNPN and SVGIG (reference sequence). V was pared by 3 bases and J by 0 bases, with 9 bases between. In DNA, the CDR3 is TGTGCCTGGAGGCGGGATAGCTCCTACAATGAGCAGTTCTTC. It translates to CAWRRDSSYNEQFF.

The V and J genes are TRBV4-1 and TRBJ2-3; D is unclear. From germline, CDR1 is MGHRA and CDR2 YSYEKL. The CDR3 has 13 residues. V lost 3 bases and J lost 0, with 4 bases in between. This chain's CDR3 is CASSQGSTDTQYF. For the CDR3, the DNA is TGCGCCAGCAGCCAGGGCAGCACAGATACGCAGTATTTT.

The rearrangement links TRBV5-4 to TRBJ2-7, with 12 positions matching TRBD2. The CDR3 runs to 15 residues. Unmatched junction bases numbered 9, after V lost 4 bases and J lost 7 bases. Germline V gene sequence: CDR1 SGHNT, CDR2 YYREEE (reference sequence). CDR3 loop: CASSTGLAGPGEQYF. The CDR3 nucleotides read TGTGCCAGCAGCACAGGACTAGCGGGACCGGGGGAGCAGTACTTC.

The chain joins TRBV7-3 to TRBJ2-3, with a tentative D call TRBD2 (6 bases). V was trimmed by 4 bases and J by 5 bases, leaving 19 bases between them. CDR1 and CDR2 from the germline V gene are SGHTA and FQGTGA. This CDR3 spans 16 amino acids. CDR3 amino acids: CASSSQGLRGEDTQYF. The CDR3 coding sequence is TGTGCCAGCAGCTCCCAGGGACTTAGAGGGGAAGATACGCAGTATTTT. The full variable domain, its missing parts supplied by reference TRBV7-3 and TRBJ2-3, is GAGVSQTPSNKVTEKGKYVELRCDPISGHTALYWYRQSLGQGPEFLIYFQGTGAADDSGLPNDRFFAVRPEGSVSTLKIQRTERGDSAVYLCASSSQGLRGEDTQYFGPGTRLTVL.

V and J are TRBV7-8 and TRBJ2-6; a weak D match, TRBD1 (5 bases). CDR1 SGHVS and CDR2 FQNEAQ come from the germline V gene. The CDR3 extends over 18 amino acids. Trimming left V 5 bases short and J 0 bases short, with 17 bases between. The CDR3 loop reads CASSPRQNALSGANVLTF. The CDR3 DNA reads TGTGCCAGCAGCCCTCGACAGAACGCCCTCTCTGGGGCCAACGTCCTGACTTTC.

The chain joins TRBV6-1 to TRBJ1-2; 9 bases fit TRBD1. The CDR3 runs 16 residues. The germline gives CDR1 MNHNS, CDR2 SASEGT. V gave up 4 bases and J gave up 8 bases; unmatched junction bases: 14. In DNA form, the CDR3 reads TGTGCCAGCAGTGTCGACGCCGGGACAGGGTTGGTAGGCTACACCTTC. This gives the protein CASSVDAGTGLVGYTF.

V usage is TRBV19 and J usage is TRBJ2-1; 9 bases fit TRBD2. Germline V lookup: CDR1 LNHDA, CDR2 SQIVND (reference sequence). J gave up 3 bases and V 5 bases, and 11 bases lay outside the gene matches. The CDR3 covers 17 residues. Here the CDR3 reads CASSPTGASGIYNEQFF. In DNA form, the CDR3 reads TGTGCCAGTAGTCCGACTGGGGCTAGCGGGATCTACAATGAGCAGTTCTTC.

This clone was detected once. V is TRBV7-8 and J is TRBJ2-7, with 9 bases identical to TRBD2. J gave up 5 bases and V 5 bases, and 19 bases lay outside the gene matches. CDR3 length: 18 residues. CDR1 is SGHVS and CDR2 is FQNEAQ in the germline V gene. The CDR3 DNA reads as TGTGCCAGCAGCCGGAATGGAGTAGCGGGAGTTAGTGAGAACGAGCAGTACTTC. Translating gives CASSRNGVAGVSENEQYF.

The chain uses TRBV2 and TRBJ2-7, with 10 bases lining up with TRBD1. Germline assignment: CDR1 SNHLY and CDR2 FYNNEI. The CDR3 is 15 amino acids. V shed 7 bases and J 4 bases; nucleotides not matched to a gene: 10. The CDR3 DNA follows: TGTGCCAGCATCACGACGGGACAGGGGCCGTACGAGCAGTACTTC. Protein product: CASITTGQGPYEQYF.

This chain joins TRBV9 and TRBJ2-5, with 7 positions matching TRBD2. This CDR3 comprises 16 residues. V shed 0 bases and J 0 bases; nucleotides not matched to a gene: 5. CDR1 SGDLS and CDR2 YYNGEE come from the germline V gene. The CDR3 region is CASSVGGGSHQETQYF. In nucleotides, the CDR3 is TGTGCCAGCAGCGTAGGCGGCGGGAGTCACCAAGAGACCCAGTACTTC.

This chain connects TRBV6-5 to TRBJ1-4; no clear D. This CDR3 has 13 amino acids. Germline V gene lookup returns CDR1 MNHEY and CDR2 SVGAGI. The ends were cut back, 0 bases at V and 4 bases at J, with 3 bases in the middle. Written as DNA, the CDR3 is TGTGCCAGCAGTTACTCGCATAATGAAAAACTGTTTTTT. Translated: CASSYSHNEKLFF.

J is TRBJ1-1 and V is TRBV29-1; no definite D call. The V gene lost 3 bases and the J gene lost 4 bases, with 6 bases spanning the gap. Germline CDR1 SQVTM, CDR2 ANQGSEA. This CDR3 has 11 residues. CDR3 DNA: TGCAGCGTTGACTTGGGCACTGAAGCTTTCTTT. It encodes CSVDLGTEAFF.

The chain links TRBV5-5 to TRBJ2-5; TRBD2 is a possible D gene (6 bases). Germline V gives CDR1 SGHKS, CDR2 YYEKEE (reference sequence). The ends were cut back, 0 bases at V and 1 base at J, with 10 bases in the middle. This CDR3 is 15 amino acids long. The CDR3 nucleotides are TGTGCCAGCAGCTTGGGGGTCGGGAGCCAAGAGACCCAGTACTTC. Protein product: CASSLGVGSQETQYF.

The CDR3 region is CASSFLTNEQFF. In DNA form, the CDR3 reads TGTGCCAGCAGCTTTCTAACGAATGAGCAGTTCTTC. The rearrangement joins TRBV5-4 to TRBJ2-1; D is undetermined. Germline V gene data show CDR1 as SGHNT and CDR2 as YYREEE (reference sequence). V lost 2 bases and J 7 bases, leaving 7 bases between the germline ends. CDR3 length: 12 amino acids.

This CDR3 reads CASSPDRETNEKLFF. In nucleotides, the CDR3 is TGTGCCAGCTCACCAGACAGGGAAACTAATGAAAAACTGTTTTTT. V and J are TRBV18 and TRBJ1-4; 7 bases match TRBD1. The CDR3 is made up of 15 amino acids. Germline trimming cut 2 bases from V and 1 base from J; bases unmatched to any gene: 1. The V gene's germline CDR1 is KGHSH and CDR2 LQKENI.

The rearrangement links TRBV5-1 to TRBJ1-2, with D perhaps matching TRBD1 (6 bases). This CDR3 has 15 amino acids. Trimming left V 1 base short and J 3 bases short, with 13 bases between. Germline V gene data show CDR1 as SGHRS and CDR2 as YFSETQ. In DNA form, the CDR3 reads TGCGCCAGCAGCTTGTTTATGGACAGCGACTATGGCTACACCTTC. This codes for CASSLFMDSDYGYTF.

V is TRBV7-9 and J is TRBJ2-7; 7 bases agree with TRBD1. J was trimmed by 4 bases and V by 4 bases; bases with no gene match: 16. The length of the CDR3 is 17 residues. The germline gives CDR1 SEHNR, CDR2 FQNEAQ (reference sequence). The CDR3 sequence is CASSSPSARDSPYEQYF. CDR3 nucleotide sequence: TGTGCCAGCAGCTCTCCCTCGGCCCGGGACAGCCCTTACGAGCAGTACTTC.